Presented here are 31 T cell receptor beta chains from one specimen sequenced in a study of PD-L1 blockade in urothelial cancer. Method: immunoSEQ multiplex PCR; TCRdb's copy keeps in-frame clones and lacks some. The repertoire holds some 54,000 clones, with about 87% as singletons. The sequences come from PBMCs, collected around atezolizumab (anti-PD-L1) treatment. The source of these receptors is a man aged 40-50 years with urothelial cancer.

The V gene is TRBV18, the J gene TRBJ2-7; no definite D call. The CDR3 totals 13 residues. Germline values: CDR1 KGHSH, CDR2 LQKENI. V was pared by 2 bases and J by 2 bases, with 7 bases between. CDR3 coding DNA: TGTGCCAGCTCACCAAGACAAACCTACGAGCAGTACTTC. Its protein is CASSPRQTYEQYF.

The V and J genes are TRBV5-6 and TRBJ2-1; TRBD2 aligns across 14 bases. V gave up 3 bases and J gave up 8 bases; unmatched junction bases: 1. From germline, CDR1 is SGHDT and CDR2 YYEEEE. This CDR3 has 14 residues. In DNA, the CDR3 is TGTGCCAGCAGCTCGGGACTAGCGGGAGATGAGCAGTTCTTC. It encodes CASSSGLAGDEQFF.

The chain employs TRBV5-4 and TRBJ2-7; 8 bases are shared with TRBD1. The CDR3 covers 13 residues. The germline gives CDR1 SGHNT, CDR2 YYREEE (reference sequence). With 4 bases clipped from V and 4 bases from J, the junction kept 4 bases outside the gene matches. The CDR3 DNA reads TGTGCCAGCAGCCGGACAGGGTCGTACGAGCAGTACTTC. It translates to CASSRTGSYEQYF.

The rearrangement joins TRBV15 to TRBJ2-1; a possible D gene is TRBD1 (5 bases). Trimming left V 0 bases short and J 9 bases short, with 18 bases between. The germline V gene has CDR1 LNHNV and CDR2 YYDKDF (reference sequence). This CDR3 is 16 amino acids long. CDR3 amino acids: CATSRDAGLAVGEQFF. CDR3 nucleotides: TGTGCCACCAGCAGAGATGCAGGGCTGGCGGTCGGTGAGCAGTTCTTC.

The chain recombines TRBV18 with TRBJ2-7, with D unclear. Trimming shortened V by 2 bases and J by 5 bases, and 7 bases separated the two germline ends. Germline V lookup: CDR1 KGHSH, CDR2 LQKENI. The CDR3 consists of 12 residues. CDR3 sequence reads: CASSPNSHEQYF. The DNA for the CDR3 is TGTGCCAGCTCACCAAACAGTCACGAGCAGTACTTC.

The chain carries TRBV27 and TRBJ2-7; 15 bases align to TRBD2. The CDR3 spans 16 residues. Trimming at V came to 5 bases and at J to 2 bases, leaving 4 bases not matched to a gene. Germline CDR1 MNHEY, CDR2 SMNVEV (reference sequence). The CDR3 coding sequence is TGTGCCAGCAGTAGGGGACTAGCGGGGGGCCCCTACGAGCAGTACTTC. Amino acids: CASSRGLAGGPYEQYF.

The sample holds a few counts of this clone. This chain joins TRBV30 and TRBJ1-1; tentative D call: TRBD1 (5 bases). This CDR3 spans 14 amino acids. V was clipped by 2 bases and J by 1 base, with 11 bases between them. Germline V gene sequence: CDR1 GTSNPN, CDR2 SVGIG (reference sequence). The CDR3, as DNA: TGTGCCTGGAGTTCGGGACTCCGGAACACTGAAGCTTTCTTT. As protein: CAWSSGLRNTEAFF.

This clone was recorded once. J is TRBJ2-7 and V is TRBV27; 7 bases align to TRBD1. The germline gives CDR1 MNHEY, CDR2 SMNVEV (reference sequence). The CDR3 runs to 14 residues. The V segment lost 5 bases and the J segment 5 bases; nucleotides outside the gene matches: 9. The CDR3 nucleotides read TGTGCCAGCAGTACTCGACAGGGTGTTAACGAGCAGTACTTC. It specifies CASSTRQGVNEQYF.

The chain employs TRBV5-4 and TRBJ2-3; D gene uncertain. Germline-derived CDR1 and CDR2 are SGHNT and YYREEE (reference sequence). CDR3 length: 14 amino acids. V was clipped by 0 bases and J by 4 bases, with 9 bases between them. The CDR3 loop is CASSLALAADTQYF. CDR3 bases: TGTGCCAGCAGCTTGGCCTTGGCAGCAGATACGCAGTATTTT. Full variable domain (remainder filled in from reference TRBV5-4 and TRBJ2-3): ETGVTQSPTHLIKTRGQQVTLRCSSQSGHNTVSWYQQALGQGPQFIFQYYREEENGRGNFPPRFSGLQFPNYSSELNVNALELDDSALYLCASSLALAADTQYFGPGTRLTVL.

V usage is TRBV4-1 and J usage is TRBJ2-7; maybe TRBD1 (6 bases). The CDR3 covers 14 residues. CDR1 is MGHRA and CDR2 is YSYEKL in the germline V gene. V was clipped by 5 bases and J by 0 bases, with 11 bases between them. The CDR3 here is CASSSQTGSYEQYF. In nucleotides, the CDR3 is TGCGCCAGCAGCTCTCAGACAGGCTCCTACGAGCAGTACTTC.

V usage is TRBV6-1 and J usage is TRBJ2-7; 8 positions agree with TRBD1. This CDR3 has 13 amino acids. Germline V CDR1 and CDR2: MNHNS, SASEGT. Trimming removed 6 bases from V and 5 bases from J; junction bases left unmatched: 6. CDR3 nucleotides: TGTGCCAGCAGGGCGACAGGGGCCAACGAGCAGTACTTC. This translates into CASRATGANEQYF.

This chain connects TRBV27 to TRBJ2-1; TRBD2 agrees at 8 bases. The CDR3 loop spans 15 amino acids. V shed 4 bases, J shed 6 bases, and the junction held 8 bases outside the gene matches. Germline V gives CDR1 MNHEY, CDR2 SMNVEV (reference sequence). The DNA for the CDR3 is TGTGCCAGCAGTTCACAGCGGGAGCGGGGCAATGAGCAGTTCTTC. Amino acids: CASSSQRERGNEQFF.

This sequence joins TRBV18 and TRBJ1-1; D is unclear. This CDR3 has 14 amino acids. V dropped 3 bases and J dropped 4 bases, with 12 bases sitting between them. Per the germline V gene, CDR1 is KGHSH and CDR2 is LQKENI. CDR3 protein: CASSPMGTGTEAFF. CDR3 DNA sequence: TGTGCCAGCTCACCTATGGGTACGGGCACTGAAGCTTTCTTT.

The V gene is TRBV5-1, the J gene TRBJ1-5, with 7 bases that match TRBD1. The germline V gene has CDR1 SGHRS and CDR2 YFSETQ. J lost 0 bases, V lost 4 bases, and 4 bases had no gene match. The CDR3 length is 15 residues. The CDR3 region has the DNA TGCGCCAGCAGCGCGGGACAGAATAGCAATCAGCCCCAGCATTTT. Amino acids: CASSAGQNSNQPQHF.

This clone came up a few times. An end of the junction differs from the germline gene, which may be a read error. V gene TRBV20-1 combines with J gene TRBJ1-1; D perhaps matches TRBD1 (6 bases). This CDR3 is built from 11 residues. Germline-derived CDR1 and CDR2 are DFQATT and SNEGSKA (reference sequence). The CDR3 nucleotides read TGCAGTGCAAGAGATGGGACAAGGGCTTTCTTT. It translates to CSARDGTRAFF.

The V call is TRBV5-8, the J call TRBJ1-2; D is possibly TRBD1 (6 bases). Deletions cut 0 bases from V and 2 bases from J, with 11 bases between. This CDR3 has 15 residues. Germline CDR1 SGHTS, CDR2 YDEGEE. This CDR3 is CASSLGGQSNYGYTF. The CDR3 DNA sequence: TGTGCCAGCAGCTTGGGCGGACAGAGCAACTATGGCTACACCTTC.

This chain joins TRBV7-2 and TRBJ2-7; 9 bases match TRBD1. J lost 7 bases, V lost 1 base, and 11 bases had no gene match. Germline-derived CDR1 and CDR2 are SGHTA and FQGNSA. CDR3 size: 16 residues. The CDR3 protein is CASSLVGATGGREQYF. CDR3 nucleotide sequence: TGTGCCAGCAGCTTAGTCGGAGCGACAGGGGGAAGGGAGCAGTACTTC.

In DNA, the CDR3 is TGTGCCAGCACCCGGGCGGCAGGGCTCGGCTACACCTTC. Protein: CASTRAAGLGYTF. The rearrangement joins TRBV6-5 to TRBJ1-2; possible D gene TRBD1, 5 bases. Between the trimmed V and J ends, which lost 7 bases and 8 bases, there was a span of 17 bases. Germline CDR1 MNHEY, CDR2 SVGAGI. The CDR3 consists of 13 residues.

The chain is built from TRBV5-8 and TRBJ2-5, with 12 bases matching TRBD1. Germline values: CDR1 SGHTS, CDR2 YDEGEE. The CDR3 covers 15 residues. Unmatched junction bases numbered 5, after V lost 4 bases and J lost 4 bases. The DNA for the CDR3 is TGTGCCAGCAGCCCGGGGACAGGGGGCGCAGAGACCCAGTACTTC. It yields the protein CASSPGTGGAETQYF.

This chain connects TRBV2 to TRBJ2-1, with TRBD1 identical over 8 bases. The ends lost 10 bases at V and 4 bases at J; junction bases unmatched: 9. This CDR3 spans 14 amino acids. Germline V lookup: CDR1 SNHLY, CDR2 FYNNEI. CDR3: CATKGDRLYNEQFF. CDR3 DNA: TGTGCCACTAAAGGGGACAGGCTTTACAATGAGCAGTTCTTC.

This chain joins TRBV20-1 and TRBJ2-1; D is uncertain. Between the trimmed V and J ends, which lost 1 base and 8 bases, there was a span of 6 bases. The CDR3 is 11 amino acids. In germline, CDR1 is DFQATT, CDR2 SNEGSKA (reference sequence). The CDR3: CSARAQDEQFF. DNA of the CDR3: TGCAGTGCTAGAGCCCAGGATGAGCAGTTCTTC.

To note about this clone: Lacking the conserved final phenylalanine or tryptophan, this CDR3 likely reflects a read error. The limits of the CDR3 on the DNA are not certain, so only TCRdb's listed CDR3 is given. The chain has TRBV21-1 and TRBJ2-3; the DNA was not compared with TRBD2, the D call given in the table. TRBV21-1 is reported as a pseudogene. The CDR3 length is 20 residues, termini included. CDR3 region: CASSKPHPAGGGRRELFLLG.

This chain connects TRBV7-9 to TRBJ2-1, with 7 bases identical to TRBD2. Germline CDR1 and CDR2: SEHNR and FQNEAQ (reference sequence). CDR3 length: 15 residues. The ends lost 3 bases at V and 8 bases at J; junction bases unmatched: 10. In nucleotides, the CDR3 is TGTGCCAGCAGCTTGGGAGGGAGAGTCCTGGATGAGCAGTTCTTC. As protein: CASSLGGRVLDEQFF.

V gene TRBV4-2 combines with J gene TRBJ1-1; 8 bases are shared with TRBD1. The CDR3 extends over 14 amino acids. Trimming took 0 bases from V and 5 from J; bases not matched to a gene: 2. The germline V gene encodes CDR1 LGHNA and CDR2 YNFKEQ. CDR3 sequence reads: CASSQDRTGTEAFF. In DNA form, the CDR3 reads TGTGCCAGCAGCCAAGATCGGACAGGGACTGAAGCTTTCTTT.

The chain carries TRBV6-1 and TRBJ1-5; possible D gene TRBD1, 6 bases. The CDR3 has 15 residues. V lost 6 bases to trimming and J lost 3 bases, with 15 bases between them. Looked up from germline, CDR1 is MNHNS and CDR2 is SASEGT. The CDR3 is CASSESGTNNQPQHF. The CDR3 DNA reads as TGTGCCAGCAGCGAGTCCGGGACAAACAATCAGCCCCAGCATTTT.

J is TRBJ1-2 and V is TRBV6-5; tentative D call: TRBD1 (6 bases). The CDR3 contains 13 residues. V was pared by 2 bases and J by 8 bases, with 12 bases between. The germline gives CDR1 MNHEY, CDR2 SVGAGI. The CDR3 region has the DNA TGTGCCAGCAGTTACCTCCAGGGGAAGGGCTACACCTTC. Translating it yields CASSYLQGKGYTF.

V gene TRBV28 combines with J gene TRBJ1-4; D gene unclear. Per the germline V gene, CDR1 is MDHEN and CDR2 is SYDVKM. With 6 bases removed from V and 8 bases from J, the gap between germline ends came to 25 bases. The CDR3 runs 17 residues. The CDR3 sequence is CASSPSGPGDDREKLFF. CDR3 nucleotides: TGTGCCAGCAGCCCATCCGGCCCAGGCGACGATAGGGAAAAACTGTTTTTT.

V gene TRBV27 combines with J gene TRBJ2-7, with 7 bases lining up with TRBD1. Germline V gene sequence: CDR1 MNHEY, CDR2 SMNVEV (reference sequence). Losses at the gene ends were 5 bases for V and 3 bases for J; bases not matched to a gene: 4. The CDR3 spans 13 residues. The CDR3 DNA is TGTGCCAGCAGTGGGGGACAGTTCTACGAGCAGTACTTC. Encoded protein: CASSGGQFYEQYF.

The V gene is TRBV14, the J gene TRBJ2-1, with a possible D match to TRBD2 (6 bases). Trimming left V 1 base short and J 6 bases short, with 7 bases between. The CDR3 is 13 residues long. From germline, CDR1 is SGHDN and CDR2 FVKESK. The CDR3 bases are TGTGCCAGCAGCCAAGTGCGGGGCAATGAGCAGTTCTTC. It codes for CASSQVRGNEQFF.

This clone was detected only a few times. The chain carries TRBV5-1 and TRBJ1-1; D is ambiguous. The germline V gene encodes CDR1 SGHRS and CDR2 YFSETQ. The CDR3 has 15 residues. The ends were cut back, 0 bases at V and 2 bases at J, with 11 bases in the middle. The CDR3 loop is CASSLEEGVNTEAFF. CDR3 sequence (DNA): TGCGCCAGCAGCTTGGAAGAGGGCGTAAACACTGAAGCTTTCTTT. Full variable domain (remainder filled in from reference TRBV5-1 and TRBJ1-1): KAGVTQTPRYLIKTRGQQVTLSCSPISGHRSVSWYQQTPGQGLQFLFEYFSETQRNKGNFPGRFSGRQFSNSRSEMNVSTLELGDSALYLCASSLEEGVNTEAFFGQGTRLTVV.

This clone was seen more than once but under ten times. The CDR3 nucleotides read TGTGCCATCAGTGAGTTCTTGGGGGACACCGCCTACGAGCAGTACTTC. This gives the protein CAISEFLGDTAYEQYF. The rearrangement joins TRBV10-3 to TRBJ2-7, with D possibly being TRBD1 (6 bases). This CDR3 has 16 amino acids. V was cut by 1 base and J by 2 bases, with 15 bases left in between. Germline values: CDR1 ENHRY, CDR2 SYGVKD.